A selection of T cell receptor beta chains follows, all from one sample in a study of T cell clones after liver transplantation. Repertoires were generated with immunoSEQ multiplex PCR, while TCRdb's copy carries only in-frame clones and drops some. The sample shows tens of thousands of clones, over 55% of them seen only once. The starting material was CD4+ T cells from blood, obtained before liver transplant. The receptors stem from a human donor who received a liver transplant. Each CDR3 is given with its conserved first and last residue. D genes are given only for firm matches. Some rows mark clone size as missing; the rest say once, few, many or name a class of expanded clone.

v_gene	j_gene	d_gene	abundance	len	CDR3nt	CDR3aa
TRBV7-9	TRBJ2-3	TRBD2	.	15	TGTGCCAGCAGCGCGCGGGGGGGCGGGACAGATACGCAGTATTTT	CASSARGGGTDTQYF
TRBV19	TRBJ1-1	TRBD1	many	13	TGTGCCAGTAGTACCGGACAGGGGGCGAGATCTTTCTTT	CASSTGQGARSFF
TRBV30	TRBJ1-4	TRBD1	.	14	TGTGCCTGGAAGGGGACAGGGGATTGGGAAAAACTGTTTTTT	CAWKGTGDWEKLFF
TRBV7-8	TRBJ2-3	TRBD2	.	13	TGTGCCAGCAAGCGGGGGGTCACAGATACGCAGTATTTT	CASKRGVTDTQYF
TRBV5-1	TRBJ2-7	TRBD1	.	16	TGCGCCAGCAGCCAGATGCCAGGACAGGGGTCCTACGAGCAGTACTTC	CASSQMPGQGSYEQYF
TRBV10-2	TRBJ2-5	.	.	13	TGCGCCAGCAGCCCCGGGGGTGGGGAGACCCAGTACTTC	CASSPGGGETQYF
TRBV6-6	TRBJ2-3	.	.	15	TGTGCCAGCAGTTACTTGCAGCGCACTCGGGATACGCAGTATTTT	CASSYLQRTRDTQYF
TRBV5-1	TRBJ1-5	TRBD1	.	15	TGCGCCAGCAGCTTGGGGGGGGACAGGGCCCAGCCCCAGCATTTT	CASSLGGDRAQPQHF
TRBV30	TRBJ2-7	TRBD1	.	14	TGTGCCTGGACCGGTGGGACAGTAACCTACGAGCAGTACTTC	CAWTGGTVTYEQYF
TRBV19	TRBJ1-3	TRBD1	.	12	TGTGCCAGAGGGGGCCTCGGAAACACCATATATTTT	CARGGLGNTIYF
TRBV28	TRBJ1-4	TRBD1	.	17	TGTGCCAGCAGATCTACTCGCCTCCGGGACAGTAATGAAAAACTGTTTTTT	CASRSTRLRDSNEKLFF
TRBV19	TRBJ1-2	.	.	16	TGTGCCAGTAGTCTCCTGGACAGTCCTGGCGGCTATGGCTACACCTTC	CASSLLDSPGGYGYTF
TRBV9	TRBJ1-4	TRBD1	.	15	TGTGCCAGCAGCGCCGAGGGACAGGGGTATGAAAAACTGTTTTTT	CASSAEGQGYEKLFF
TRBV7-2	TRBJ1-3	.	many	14	TGTGCCAGCAGCTTAATGGGCACTGGAAACACCATATATTTT	CASSLMGTGNTIYF
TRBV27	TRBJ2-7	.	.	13	TGTGCCAGCAGTGACGGACGGGCGGGCGAGCAGTACTTC	CASSDGRAGEQYF
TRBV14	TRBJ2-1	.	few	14	TGTGCCAGCAGCGCCTGGGGCAGCCACAATGAGCAGTTCTTC	CASSAWGSHNEQFF
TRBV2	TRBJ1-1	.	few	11	TGTGCCAGCAGTTTACGACTTGAAGCTTTCTTT	CASSLRLEAFF
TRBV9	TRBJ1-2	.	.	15	TGTGCCAGCAGCGCCCAGACACTCCCCAACTATGGCTACACCTTC	CASSAQTLPNYGYTF
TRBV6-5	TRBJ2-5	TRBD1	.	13	TGTGCCAGCACCACGCCGGGACAGGAGACCCAGTACTTC	CASTTPGQETQYF
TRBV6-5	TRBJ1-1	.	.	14	TGTGCCAGCAGTACACAGGTTGACACCCCTGAAGCTTTCTTT	CASSTQVDTPEAFF
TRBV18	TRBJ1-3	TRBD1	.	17	TGTGCCAGCTCACCGGCGTCCGACAGGGTACGAGGAAACACCATATATTTT	CASSPASDRVRGNTIYF
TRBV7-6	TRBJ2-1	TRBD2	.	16	TGTGCCAGCAGCTTACTCGGGGGGAGCTCCTACAATGAGCAGTTCTTC	CASSLLGGSSYNEQFF
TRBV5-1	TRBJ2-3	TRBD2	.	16	TGCGCCAGCAGCCTAGGAGCGGGGGGTGTTGCAGATACGCAGTATTTT	CASSLGAGGVADTQYF
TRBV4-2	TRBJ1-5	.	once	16	TGTGCCAGCAGCCAAGACCGGAGACAGTACAATCAGCCCCAGCATTTT	CASSQDRRQYNQPQHF
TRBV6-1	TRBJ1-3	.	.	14	TGTGCCAGCAGTATACGACAAGTTCGCAACACCATATATTTT	CASSIRQVRNTIYF
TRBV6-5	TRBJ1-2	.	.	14	TGTGCCAGCAGTTACCAGGGTAGTACGGATGGCTACACCTTC	CASSYQGSTDGYTF
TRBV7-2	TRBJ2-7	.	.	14	TGTGCCAGCAGCCCCCAGACAGCCTCCTACGAGCAGTACTTC	CASSPQTASYEQYF
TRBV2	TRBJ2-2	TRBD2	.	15	TGTGCCAGCGGGGCTAGCGGGGGTGGCACCGGGGAGCTGTTTTTT	CASGASGGGTGELFF
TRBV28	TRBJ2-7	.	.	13	TGTGCCACCTGGACAGACGCTGGGGGAGAGCAGTACTTC	CATWTDAGGEQYF
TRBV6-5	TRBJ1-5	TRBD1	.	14	TGTGCCAGCAGTTACGACAGGGTAGATCAGCCCCAGCATTTT	CASSYDRVDQPQHF
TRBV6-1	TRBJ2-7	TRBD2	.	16	TGTGCCAGCAGTGCCCGGACTAGCGGGGGGCCGGGTGAGCAGTACTTC	CASSARTSGGPGEQYF
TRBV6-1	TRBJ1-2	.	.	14	TGTGCCAGCACCCAGGGCCTGGATAACTATGGCTACACCTTC	CASTQGLDNYGYTF
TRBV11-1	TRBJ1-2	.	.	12	TGTGCCAGCAGCCCCCTAGGGGATGGCTACACCTTC	CASSPLGDGYTF